The 12 T cell receptor beta chains below were found in one sample sequenced in a study of cytomegalovirus exposure and HLA in healthy donors (dated by TCRdb to about 2017). Libraries were built with the immunoSEQ multiplex PCR assay. For the multiplex PCR, a mixture combining 60 forward primers for TCR Vbeta segments and 13 reverse primers for TCR Jbeta segments was used. TCRdb retrieved this table from immuneACCESS and kept in-frame rearrangements only. Not all clones are present; in checked studies, unresolved V genes account for under half, and no reason is known for the remainder. In all, the sample holds under 200,000 clones, and around 83% of those were seen once. The ten largest account for approximately 0.87% of the sample. The sample taken for sequencing was PBMCs. All receptors derive from a girl under 10 years old in good health and CMV-seropositive.

The chain's CDR3 is CASSLGVNNYGYTF. The CDR3 region has the DNA TGTGCCAGCAGCTTAGGAGTTAACAACTATGGCTACACCTTC. The rearrangement links TRBV7-9 to TRBJ1-2; D uncertain. V shed 1 base and J shed 2 bases, with 8 bases lying between them. The CDR3 sequence is 14 residues long. CDR1 and CDR2 from the germline V gene are SEHNR and FQNEAQ (reference sequence).

The chain couples TRBV27 to TRBJ1-2, with TRBD1 identical over 8 bases. The CDR3 covers 15 residues. With 3 bases clipped from V and 5 bases from J, the junction kept 8 bases outside the gene matches. Germline V gene data show CDR1 as MNHEY and CDR2 as SMNVEV (reference sequence). The DNA of the CDR3 is TGTGCCAGCAGTTTGACAGGGGCGGAAGGGTATGGCTACACCTTC. As protein: CASSLTGAEGYGYTF.

The CDR3 nucleotides read TGTGCCAGCCGGTCACGTAGCAATCAGCCCCAGCATTTT. Encoded protein: CASRSRSNQPQHF. The rearrangement joins TRBV6-1 to TRBJ1-5, with unresolved D. Germline V gene sequence: CDR1 MNHNS, CDR2 SASEGT. Trimming left V 8 bases short and J 0 bases short, with 8 bases between. This CDR3 has 13 amino acids.

The chain joins TRBV6-4 to TRBJ2-3; 7 nucleotides align to TRBD2. The CDR3 has 15 amino acids. After removal of 0 bases from V and 5 bases from J, the junction contained 5 bases not matched to a gene. Germline CDR1 and CDR2: MRHNA and SNTAGT. Here the CDR3 reads CASSDSGGEGDTQYF. The DNA of the CDR3 is TGTGCCAGCAGTGACTCGGGCGGGGAGGGAGATACGCAGTATTTT.

This chain links TRBV6-4 with TRBJ2-1, with 7 nucleotides matching TRBD2. The CDR3 consists of 14 residues. Germline V gene lookup returns CDR1 MRHNA and CDR2 SNTAGT. The trim removed 2 bases at V and 10 bases at J, leaving 8 bases unmatched. CDR3 region: CASSDRAGVGEQFF. CDR3 nucleotides: TGTGCCAGCAGTGACCGCGCGGGAGTGGGCGAGCAGTTCTTC.

V usage is TRBV28 and J usage is TRBJ2-3, with 7 bases that match TRBD2. The CDR3 consists of 15 residues. With 2 bases clipped from V and 5 bases from J, the junction kept 7 bases outside the gene matches. Germline CDR1 MDHEN, CDR2 SYDVKM. The CDR3 DNA sequence: TGTGCCAGCAGTTTAGGCGGGAGTGGTAAAGATACGCAGTATTTT. Translation: CASSLGGSGKDTQYF.

This clone was recorded once. The J gene is TRBJ1-2, the V gene TRBV4-1, with TRBD1 as a possible D gene (5 bases). The CDR3 covers 14 residues. Germline-derived CDR1 and CDR2 are MGHRA and YSYEKL. Deletions cut 4 bases from V and 0 bases from J, with 9 bases between. CDR3 sequence reads: CASSPGIANYGYTF. CDR3 in DNA: TGCGCCAGCAGCCCAGGGATAGCTAACTATGGCTACACCTTC.

V and J are TRBV5-4 and TRBJ2-3; 14 bases agree with TRBD2. The germline V gene has CDR1 SGHNT and CDR2 YYREEE (reference sequence). This CDR3 is 16 amino acids long. Trimming at V came to 0 bases and at J to 11 bases, leaving 8 bases not matched to a gene. The CDR3 reads CASSLGTGTSGRMQYF. For the CDR3, the DNA is TGTGCCAGCAGCTTGGGGACCGGGACTAGCGGGAGAATGCAGTATTTT.

The rearrangement uses TRBV9 and TRBJ2-3; TRBD2 aligns across 10 bases. With 2 bases clipped from V and 3 bases from J, the junction kept 12 bases outside the gene matches. Per germline, CDR1 SGDLS and CDR2 YYNGEE. The CDR3 is 18 amino acids. DNA of the CDR3: TGTGCCAGCAGCGTTATACCGGGACTAGCGTTTGCAACAGATACGCAGTATTTT. Its translation is CASSVIPGLAFATDTQYF.

This chain uses TRBV28 with TRBJ2-1; maybe TRBD1 (6 bases). V was shortened by 5 bases and J by 9 bases, with 17 bases between the two germline ends. The CDR3 runs 14 residues. The germline V gene encodes CDR1 MDHEN and CDR2 SYDVKM. The CDR3 sequence: CASSPRQAVPEQFF. Written as DNA, the CDR3 is TGTGCCAGCAGTCCCCGACAGGCGGTCCCTGAGCAGTTCTTC.

The chain couples TRBV2 to TRBJ2-7; 7 bases map to TRBD1. This CDR3 has 14 residues. Germline V lookup: CDR1 SNHLY, CDR2 FYNNEI. V lost 7 bases, J lost 5 bases, and 11 bases stayed unmatched. DNA for the CDR3: TGTGCCAGCACCCACAGGGGACAGACCCACGAGCAGTACTTC. Translating gives CASTHRGQTHEQYF.

The chain employs TRBV25-1 and TRBJ1-2, with D unclear. This CDR3 has 11 amino acids. CDR1 is MGHDK, CDR2 SYGVNS, per germline. The CDR3 spells CVDGDFRSYTF. The DNA for the CDR3 is TGTGTTGACGGAGACTTTCGAAGCTACACCTTC.